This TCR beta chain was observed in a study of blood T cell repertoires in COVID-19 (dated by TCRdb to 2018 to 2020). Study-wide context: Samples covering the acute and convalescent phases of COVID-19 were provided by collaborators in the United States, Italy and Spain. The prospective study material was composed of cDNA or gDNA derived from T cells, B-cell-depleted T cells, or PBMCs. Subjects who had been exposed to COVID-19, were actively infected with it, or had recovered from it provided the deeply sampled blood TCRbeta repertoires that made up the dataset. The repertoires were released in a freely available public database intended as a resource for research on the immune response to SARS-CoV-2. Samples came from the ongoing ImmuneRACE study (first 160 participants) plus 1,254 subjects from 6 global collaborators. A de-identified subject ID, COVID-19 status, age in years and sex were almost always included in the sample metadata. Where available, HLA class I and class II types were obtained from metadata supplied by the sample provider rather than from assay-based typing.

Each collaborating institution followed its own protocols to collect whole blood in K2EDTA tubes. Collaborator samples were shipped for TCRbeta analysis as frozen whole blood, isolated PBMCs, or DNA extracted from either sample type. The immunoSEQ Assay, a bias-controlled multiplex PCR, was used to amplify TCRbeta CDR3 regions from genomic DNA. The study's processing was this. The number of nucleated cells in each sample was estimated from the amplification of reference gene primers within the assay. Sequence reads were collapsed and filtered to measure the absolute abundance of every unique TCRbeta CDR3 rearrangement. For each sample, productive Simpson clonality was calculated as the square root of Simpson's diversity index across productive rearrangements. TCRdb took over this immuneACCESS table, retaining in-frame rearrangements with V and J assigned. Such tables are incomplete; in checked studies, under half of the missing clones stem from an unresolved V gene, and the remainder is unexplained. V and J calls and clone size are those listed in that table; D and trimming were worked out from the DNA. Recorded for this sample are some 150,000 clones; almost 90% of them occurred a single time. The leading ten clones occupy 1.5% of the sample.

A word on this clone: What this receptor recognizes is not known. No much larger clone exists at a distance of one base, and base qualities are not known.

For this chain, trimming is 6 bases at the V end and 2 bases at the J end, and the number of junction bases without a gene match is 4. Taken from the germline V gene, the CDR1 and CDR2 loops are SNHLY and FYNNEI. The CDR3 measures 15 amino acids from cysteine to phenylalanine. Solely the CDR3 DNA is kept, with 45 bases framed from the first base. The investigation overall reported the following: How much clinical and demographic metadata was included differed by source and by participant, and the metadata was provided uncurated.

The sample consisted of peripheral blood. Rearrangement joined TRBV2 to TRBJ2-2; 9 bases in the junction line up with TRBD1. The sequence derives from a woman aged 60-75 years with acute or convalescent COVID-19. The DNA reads TGTGCCAGCAGATGGACAGGGGTAAACACCGGGGAGCTGTTTTTT. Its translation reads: CASRWTGVNTGELFF.